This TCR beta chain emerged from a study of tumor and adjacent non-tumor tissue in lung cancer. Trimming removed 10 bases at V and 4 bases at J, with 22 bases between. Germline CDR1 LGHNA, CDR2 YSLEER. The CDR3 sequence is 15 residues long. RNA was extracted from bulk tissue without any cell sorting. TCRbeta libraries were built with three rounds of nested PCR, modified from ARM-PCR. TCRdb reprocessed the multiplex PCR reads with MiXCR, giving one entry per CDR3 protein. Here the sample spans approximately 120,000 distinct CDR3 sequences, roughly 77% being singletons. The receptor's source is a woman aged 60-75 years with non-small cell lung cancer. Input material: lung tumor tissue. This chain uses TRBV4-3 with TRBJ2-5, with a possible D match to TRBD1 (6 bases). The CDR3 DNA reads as TGCGCCAACAGTCAAGGGGGTGAAGGGGTAGAGACCCAGTACTTC. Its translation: CANSQGGEGVETQYF.